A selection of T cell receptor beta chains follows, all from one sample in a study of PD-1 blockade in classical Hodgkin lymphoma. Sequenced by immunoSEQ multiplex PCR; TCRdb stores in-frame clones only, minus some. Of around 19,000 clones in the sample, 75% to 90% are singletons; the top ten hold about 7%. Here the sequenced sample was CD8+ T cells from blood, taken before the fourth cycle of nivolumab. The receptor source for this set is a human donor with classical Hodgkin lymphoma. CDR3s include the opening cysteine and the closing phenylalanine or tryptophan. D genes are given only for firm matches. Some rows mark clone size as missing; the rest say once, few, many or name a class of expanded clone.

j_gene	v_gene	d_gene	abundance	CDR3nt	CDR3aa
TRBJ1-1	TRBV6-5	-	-	TGTGCCAGCAGTTACTCGGCCTTGACTGAAGCTTTCTTT	CASSYSALTEAFF
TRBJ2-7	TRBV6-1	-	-	TGTGCCAGCAGCGGGACACCGACCTACGAGCAGTACTTC	CASSGTPTYEQYF
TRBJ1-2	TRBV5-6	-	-	TGTGCCAGCAGCTTGGCCGTACTGGAAAACTATGGCTACACCTTC	CASSLAVLENYGYTF
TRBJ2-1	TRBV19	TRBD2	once	TGTGCCAGTACCCCCCTGGCTAGCGGCTGGGATGAGCAGTTCTTC	CASTPLASGWDEQFF
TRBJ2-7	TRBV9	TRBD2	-	TGTGCCAGCAGCGTAGAGGGCGGGGGGGCCTTGTACGAGCAGTACTTC	CASSVEGGGALYEQYF
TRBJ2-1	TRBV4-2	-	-	TGTGCCAGCAGCCCTGTGGGCAATGAGCAGTTCTTC	CASSPVGNEQFF
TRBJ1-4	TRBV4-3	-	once	TGCGCCAGCAGCCAAGAGGGGTTAGGGGAAAAACTGTTTTTT	CASSQEGLGEKLFF
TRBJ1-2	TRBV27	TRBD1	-	TGTGCCAGCAGTTTAAGTGCGGGACAGGGTGGCTACACCTTC	CASSLSAGQGGYTF
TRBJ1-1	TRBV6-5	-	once	TGTGCCAGCAGTAGGTTCCAGGGAGACACTGAAGCTTTCTTT	CASSRFQGDTEAFF
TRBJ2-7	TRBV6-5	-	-	TGTGCCAGCAGTTACCTCATCCAGGGAGACGAGCAGTACTTC	CASSYLIQGDEQYF